One and the same sample provided the 20 T cell receptor beta chains below, sequenced in a study of Ad26.COV2.S vaccination and SARS-CoV-2 variants. The treatment here: some 20 received Ad26.COV2.S at low or high dose, single or two shots; 5 received placebo; per-sample allocation not given. Each sample was drawn 63 days after the first injection (of vaccine or placebo). Data came from immunoSEQ multiplex PCR; TCRdb stores just in-frame clones and leaves some out. Found here are 350,000 to 450,000 clones, 80% to 90% of them singletons; the top ten hold almost 7.5%. The source material was peripheral blood, sampled in a trial of Ad26.COV2.S vaccine versus placebo. The origin of the receptors is a person aged 18-65 years who received the Ad26.COV2.S COVID-19 vaccine or a placebo.

CDR3 nucleotide sequence: TGTGCCAGTAGTATGCATAGCAATCAGCCCCAGCATTTT. Encoded protein: CASSMHSNQPQHF. V is TRBV19 and J is TRBJ1-5; D remains unclear. V lost 3 bases to trimming and J lost 0 bases, with 3 bases between them. CDR1 and CDR2 (germline): LNHDA, SQIVND (reference sequence). The CDR3 extends over 13 amino acids.

The rearrangement joins TRBV2 to TRBJ2-4; D assignment may be TRBD1 or TRBD2 (5 bases each). Per the germline V gene, CDR1 is SNHLY and CDR2 is FYNNEI. V was cut by 4 bases and J by 4 bases, with 11 bases left in between. This CDR3 comprises 14 residues. The CDR3 DNA is TGTGCCAGCAGTGTGGGGACGGGAAAAAACATTCAGTACTTC. It encodes CASSVGTGKNIQYF.

V gene TRBV6-5 combines with J gene TRBJ1-1, with D unclear. From germline, CDR1 is MNHEY and CDR2 SVGAGI. Trimming shortened V by 5 bases and J by 8 bases, and 18 bases separated the two germline ends. This CDR3 region has 14 residues. CDR3 loop: CASSTFSAAPEAFF. In DNA, the CDR3 is TGTGCCAGCAGTACGTTCTCGGCAGCCCCAGAAGCTTTCTTT.

The table lists this clone with a count of one. The chain couples TRBV7-2 to TRBJ1-3; D is perhaps TRBD1 (5 bases). CDR3 size: 16 residues. Germline values: CDR1 SGHTA, CDR2 FQGNSA. The germline V and J ends were trimmed by 4 bases and 2 bases, with 15 bases remaining between them. The CDR3 reads CASSSAGGSTGNTIYF. CDR3 in DNA: TGTGCCAGCAGCTCGGCGGGGGGTTCGACTGGAAACACCATATATTTT.

This clone turned up a few times. The chain joins TRBV7-2 to TRBJ2-7; possibly TRBD1 for D (5 bases). This CDR3 region has 15 residues. Germline V gene lookup returns CDR1 SGHTA and CDR2 FQGNSA. Deletions cut 2 bases from V and 2 bases from J, with 13 bases between. CDR3 DNA: TGTGCCAGCAGCTTATTCGGACAATACCCCTACGAGCAGTACTTC. It translates to CASSLFGQYPYEQYF.

This clone was seen only a few times. The chain recombines TRBV7-9 with TRBJ1-5, with D unresolved. The length of the CDR3 is 13 residues. The V and J ends lost 2 bases and 5 bases respectively, with 7 bases between them. Germline lookup yields CDR1 SEHNR and CDR2 FQNEAQ (reference sequence). The CDR3 DNA reads TGTGCCAGCAGCTTATTCGCGGATCAGCCCCAGCATTTT. It specifies CASSLFADQPQHF.

This clone turned up a few times. The chain is built from TRBV7-9 and TRBJ1-2, with a tentative D call TRBD1 (6 bases). The CDR3 is made up of 16 amino acids. V was trimmed by 5 bases and J by 3 bases, leaving 19 bases between them. CDR1 SEHNR and CDR2 FQNEAQ come from the germline V gene (reference sequence). The CDR3 DNA sequence: TGTGCCAGCAGCCCCACTTCGGGGGGGCTCGACTATGGCTACACCTTC. This encodes CASSPTSGGLDYGYTF. The entire variable domain, with the rest obtained from reference TRBV7-9 and TRBJ1-2, is as follows: DTGVSQNPRHKITKRGQNVTFRCDPISEHNRLYWYRQTLGQGPEFLTYFQNEAQLEKSRLLSDRFSAERPKGSFSTLEIQRTEQGDSAMYLCASSPTSGGLDYGYTFGSGTRLTVV.

This chain connects TRBV19 to TRBJ2-3; 14 bases fit TRBD2. The CDR3 sequence is 16 residues long. Looked up from germline, CDR1 is LNHDA and CDR2 is SQIVND (reference sequence). V was clipped by 4 bases and J by 3 bases; unmatched bases: 3. The CDR3 region is CASSRLAGGRTDTQYF. The CDR3 bases are TGTGCCAGTAGTAGACTAGCGGGAGGGCGAACAGATACGCAGTATTTT.

V usage is TRBV5-4 and J usage is TRBJ2-5; unclear D gene. CDR1 and CDR2 from the germline V gene are SGHNT and YYREEE (reference sequence). The CDR3 length is 13 residues. V was pared by 1 base and J by 6 bases, with 10 bases between. The CDR3 sequence is CASSLQLLKTQYF. CDR3 bases: TGTGCCAGCAGCTTGCAACTATTGAAGACCCAGTACTTC.

This clone was observed a single time. The chain joins TRBV3-1 (or the pseudogene TRBV3-2) to TRBJ2-1; D remains unclear. CDR1 is LGHDT and CDR2 is YNNKEL in the germline V gene (reference sequence). The CDR3 spans 15 residues. Trimming cost V 0 bases and J 1 base, with 7 bases left between them. CDR3 region: CASSQDLQSYNEQFF. In DNA form, the CDR3 reads TGTGCCAGCAGCCAAGATCTTCAGTCCTACAATGAGCAGTTCTTC.

The rearrangement joins TRBV2 to TRBJ1-1; the D is unclear. Germline V gene sequence: CDR1 SNHLY, CDR2 FYNNEI. CDR3 length equals 14 residues. Deletions cut 7 bases from V and 4 bases from J, with 16 bases between. This chain's CDR3 is CASKTSKWATEAFF. The CDR3 coding sequence is TGTGCCAGCAAAACATCCAAGTGGGCCACTGAAGCTTTCTTT.

The chain recombines TRBV21-1 with TRBJ2-7; TRBD2 is taken as the D call from the table, unchecked against the DNA. TRBV21-1 corresponds to a pseudogene. This CDR3 spans 15 amino acids. CDR3: CASSAAGYSSYEQYF. In nucleotides, the CDR3 is TGTGCCAGCAGTGCCGCGGGATACAGCTCCTACGAGCAGTACTTC.

This clone was seen only once. V usage is TRBV13 and J usage is TRBJ2-1; weak D call: TRBD2 (5 bases). The germline gives CDR1 PRHDT, CDR2 FYEKMQ (reference sequence). V was trimmed by 3 bases and J by 5 bases, leaving 8 bases between them. This CDR3 has 13 residues. The CDR3 region is CASSLGADNEQFF. The CDR3 nucleotides read TGTGCCAGCAGCTTGGGAGCGGACAATGAGCAGTTCTTC.

This chain links TRBV6-5 with TRBJ2-1; the match to TRBD1 covers 7 bases. The CDR3 contains 13 residues. Germline V lookup: CDR1 MNHEY, CDR2 SVGAGI. The junction had 11 bases not matched to a gene; V was cut back by 6 bases and J by 12 bases. This CDR3 is CASRLTGKVAQFF. CDR3 in DNA: TGTGCCAGCAGGCTGACAGGGAAGGTTGCGCAGTTCTTC.

The chain joins TRBV11-2 to TRBJ1-2; the D gene is possibly TRBD1 (6 bases). This CDR3 contains 13 residues. In germline, CDR1 is SGHAT, CDR2 FQNNGV. The CDR3 protein is CATPRDTSPGYTF. DNA for the CDR3: TGTGCTACCCCCCGGGACACCTCCCCCGGCTACACCTTC. The whole variable domain, filled in from reference TRBV11-2 and TRBJ1-2, reads EAGVAQSPRYKIIEKRQSVAFWCNPISGHATLYWYQQILGQGPKLLIQFQNNGVVDDSQLPKDRFSAERLKGVDSTLKIQPAKLEDSAVYLCATPRDTSPGYTFGSGTRLTVV.

This sequence joins TRBV6-2 or TRBV6-3 and TRBJ2-5, with D tentatively TRBD1 or TRBD2 (5 bases each). This CDR3 contains 16 residues. From germline, CDR1 is MNHEY and CDR2 SVGEGT. Trimming took 0 bases from V and 0 from J, leaving 11 bases between them. The CDR3 region is CASSYSPRGNQETQYF. CDR3 in DNA: TGTGCCAGCAGTTACTCCCCCCGGGGCAACCAAGAGACCCAGTACTTC.

The rearrangement joins TRBV11-1 to TRBJ2-1; no firm D call. Per the germline V gene, CDR1 is SGHAT and CDR2 is FQDESV (reference sequence). V was pared by 3 bases and J by 0 bases, with 9 bases between. CDR3 length equals 15 residues. As DNA, the CDR3 is TGTGCCAGCAGCTTGTTCGGGCGCTCCTACAATGAGCAGTTCTTC. Translation gives CASSLFGRSYNEQFF.

The rearrangement uses TRBV7-3 and TRBJ2-3; either TRBD1 or TRBD2 may supply D (6 bases each). V dropped 3 bases and J dropped 2 bases, with 12 bases sitting between them. Germline V gene data show CDR1 as SGHTA and CDR2 as FQGTGA. The CDR3 runs to 15 residues. The CDR3 sequence is CASSFGGPTTDTQYF. CDR3 nucleotides: TGTGCCAGCAGCTTTGGGGGGCCTACCACAGATACGCAGTATTTT.

Ten or more counts support this clone. The rearrangement links TRBV6-6 to TRBJ1-1, with D unclear. This CDR3 is 14 amino acids long. Germline loops: CDR1 MNHNY, CDR2 SVGAGI (reference sequence). Between the trimmed V and J ends, which lost 7 bases and 1 base, there was a span of 13 bases. This chain's CDR3 is CASTFREGNTEAFF. The CDR3 nucleotides are TGTGCCAGCACTTTTAGGGAGGGGAACACTGAAGCTTTCTTT.

The chain links TRBV6-5 to TRBJ1-2, with D perhaps matching TRBD1 (5 bases). Trimming removed 5 bases at V and 3 bases at J, with 10 bases between. This CDR3 is built from 13 residues. Germline V gene lookup returns CDR1 MNHEY and CDR2 SVGAGI. The CDR3 coding sequence is TGTGCCAGCAGTCCCCCGACAGACTATGGCTACACCTTC. The encoded protein is CASSPPTDYGYTF.